What follows are 15 T cell receptor beta chains derived from one specimen sequenced in a study of OX40 agonist ivuxolimab in advanced cancers. Libraries were prepared by immunoSEQ multiplex PCR; TCRdb keeps only in-frame clonotypes and omits some of them. The sample has more than 100,000 clones; roughly nine tenths are singletons. Specimen: CD4+ or CD8+ T cells sorted from blood, collected in a trial of the OX40 agonist ivuxolimab. The receptors were sampled from an adult with an advanced solid tumor such as melanoma, head and neck, liver or kidney cancer.

V and J are TRBV5-4 and TRBJ2-3; D may be TRBD2 (6 bases). The V end lost 4 bases, the J end lost 6 bases, and 18 bases lay between the germline ends. The CDR3 has 15 amino acids. The germline V gene has CDR1 SGHNT and CDR2 YYREEE (reference sequence). The CDR3 DNA reads TGTGCCAGCAGCCTCCGGGACTCCTCCCCGGATACGCAGTATTTT. Its translation is CASSLRDSSPDTQYF.

The rearrangement links TRBV6-5 to TRBJ1-5; maybe TRBD1 (5 bases). CDR3 length: 15 residues. The V gene lost 0 bases and the J gene lost 4 bases, with 10 bases spanning the gap. The germline V gene has CDR1 MNHEY and CDR2 SVGAGI. The CDR3 DNA is TGTGCCAGCAGTTACTCGACGGGGGATAATCAGCCCCAGCATTTT. This codes for CASSYSTGDNQPQHF.

The J gene is TRBJ2-1, the V gene TRBV7-9; D unresolved. Germline loops: CDR1 SEHNR, CDR2 FQNEAQ (reference sequence). V was trimmed by 5 bases and J by 4 bases, leaving 15 bases between them. The length of the CDR3 is 15 residues. CDR3 in DNA: TGTGCCAGCAGCCTGGACCCGTTTCCTTACAATGAGCAGTTCTTC. Its protein is CASSLDPFPYNEQFF. Full variable domain (outside the CDR3, taken from reference TRBV7-9 and TRBJ2-1): DTGVSQNPRHKITKRGQNVTFRCDPISEHNRLYWYRQTLGQGPEFLTYFQNEAQLEKSRLLSDRFSAERPKGSFSTLEIQRTEQGDSAMYLCASSLDPFPYNEQFFGPGTRLTVL.

The rearrangement joins TRBV6-1 to TRBJ2-5, with D perhaps matching TRBD1 or TRBD2 (6 bases each). This CDR3 has 15 residues. CDR1 is MNHNS, CDR2 SASEGT, per germline. Trimming removed 7 bases from V and 4 bases from J, with 19 bases in between. In DNA form, the CDR3 reads TGTGCCAGCACGAGTGGTCAGGGGAGGCGAGAGACCCAGTACTTC. This translates into CASTSGQGRRETQYF.

The chain recombines TRBV28 with TRBJ2-2; 7 bases are a match to TRBD2. The germline CDR1 and CDR2 sequences are MDHEN and SYDVKM. The CDR3 runs 15 residues. J was trimmed by 5 bases and V by 3 bases; bases with no gene match: 6. The CDR3 loop is CASSLWQGGTGELFF. CDR3 in DNA: TGTGCCAGCAGTTTGTGGCAGGGAGGGACCGGGGAGCTGTTTTTT.

The CDR3 reads CASSFRGRFPDTQYF. CDR3 in DNA: TGTGCCAGCAGTTTCAGGGGGCGCTTCCCAGATACGCAGTATTTT. The chain is built from TRBV28 and TRBJ2-3; 8 bases fit TRBD1. V lost 3 bases, J lost 4 bases, and 6 bases stayed unmatched. The CDR3 is 15 amino acids. Germline V gives CDR1 MDHEN, CDR2 SYDVKM. Combining the CDR3 with reference TRBV28 and TRBJ2-3 gives the whole variable domain DVKVTQSSRYLVKRTGEKVFLECVQDMDHENMFWYRQDPGLGLRLIYFSYDVKMKEKGDIPEGYSVSREKKERFSLILESASTNQTSMYLCASSFRGRFPDTQYFGPGTRLTVL.

This clone was detected only once. The chain recombines TRBV7-3 with TRBJ2-5; 10 nucleotides align to TRBD1. J lost 5 bases, V lost 5 bases, and 11 bases had no gene match. CDR1 is SGHTA and CDR2 is FQGTGA in the germline V gene. The CDR3 totals 16 residues. CDR3 bases: TGTGCCAGCAGCCTTATGCCGGGACAGGGGACGGAGACCCAGTACTTC. Its translation is CASSLMPGQGTETQYF.

The chain recombines TRBV27 with TRBJ2-5; TRBD1 matches 9 bases. V dropped 3 bases and J dropped 2; count of bases not matched to a gene: 13. The germline V gene encodes CDR1 MNHEY and CDR2 SMNVEV (reference sequence). CDR3 length: 18 amino acids. CDR3 nucleotide sequence: TGTGCCAGCAGTTTTCAAAGCTTCGACAGGGGGAGGCAAGAGACCCAGTACTTC. Its translation: CASSFQSFDRGRQETQYF.

This clone was counted between two and nine times. This rearrangement joins TRBV28 to TRBJ1-1; no firm D call. V was trimmed by 0 bases and J by 11 bases, leaving 7 bases between them. The CDR3 is 11 amino acids. The germline gives CDR1 MDHEN, CDR2 SYDVKM. The CDR3 is CASSLWDNAFF. The CDR3, as DNA: TGTGCCAGCAGTTTATGGGATAATGCTTTCTTT.

This clone turned up a few times. This chain uses TRBV11-2 with TRBJ1-2; D ambiguous. The CDR3 totals 12 residues. Between the trimmed V and J ends, which lost 2 bases and 6 bases, there was a span of 7 bases. In germline, CDR1 is SGHAT, CDR2 FQNNGV. The CDR3 is CASSLPGDGYTF. For the CDR3, the DNA is TGTGCCAGCAGCTTACCTGGGGATGGCTACACCTTC.

The V and J genes are TRBV10-3 and TRBJ2-3; perhaps TRBD2 as D (6 bases). In germline, CDR1 is ENHRY, CDR2 SYGVKD. The CDR3 loop spans 12 amino acids. V lost 6 bases and J lost 4, with 8 bases in between. The DNA for the CDR3 is TGTGCCATCAGGGGGGAGGCAGATACGCAGTATTTT. This gives the protein CAIRGEADTQYF.

The rearrangement links TRBV2 to TRBJ1-3; tentative D call: TRBD1 (6 bases). Germline V gene data show CDR1 as SNHLY and CDR2 as FYNNEI. The CDR3 has 16 residues. The V end was cut by 7 bases, the J end by 5 bases, with 21 bases between. CDR3 sequence reads: CASTKEGGVRRNTIYF. Written as DNA, the CDR3 is TGTGCCAGCACTAAAGAGGGGGGCGTACGGAGAAACACCATATATTTT.

DNA for the CDR3: TGCGCCAGCAGCCGTTCCCAATGGGGCAATGAGCAGTTCTTC. It yields the protein CASSRSQWGNEQFF. The rearrangement uses TRBV5-1 and TRBJ2-1; no firm D call. CDR1 and CDR2 (germline): SGHRS, YFSETQ. The CDR3 length is 14 residues. V gave up 4 bases and J gave up 6 bases, with 14 bases separating them.

J is TRBJ2-2 and V is TRBV7-9; TRBD1 matches at 8 bases. Germline values: CDR1 SEHNR, CDR2 FQNEAQ (reference sequence). This CDR3 has 14 residues. The V and J ends lost 1 base and 5 bases, in that order; junction bases with no gene match: 0. CDR3: CASSLGTGTGELFF. The CDR3 nucleotides are TGTGCCAGCAGCTTAGGGACAGGGACCGGGGAGCTGTTTTTT.

This sequence joins TRBV5-4 and TRBJ2-3; D is undetermined. Trimming removed 4 bases from V and 1 base from J, with 10 bases in between. The CDR3 is 14 residues long. Germline values: CDR1 SGHNT, CDR2 YYREEE (reference sequence). CDR3 amino acids: CASSLGSGTDTQYF. The CDR3 DNA reads as TGTGCCAGCAGCCTAGGGTCGGGCACAGATACGCAGTATTTT.